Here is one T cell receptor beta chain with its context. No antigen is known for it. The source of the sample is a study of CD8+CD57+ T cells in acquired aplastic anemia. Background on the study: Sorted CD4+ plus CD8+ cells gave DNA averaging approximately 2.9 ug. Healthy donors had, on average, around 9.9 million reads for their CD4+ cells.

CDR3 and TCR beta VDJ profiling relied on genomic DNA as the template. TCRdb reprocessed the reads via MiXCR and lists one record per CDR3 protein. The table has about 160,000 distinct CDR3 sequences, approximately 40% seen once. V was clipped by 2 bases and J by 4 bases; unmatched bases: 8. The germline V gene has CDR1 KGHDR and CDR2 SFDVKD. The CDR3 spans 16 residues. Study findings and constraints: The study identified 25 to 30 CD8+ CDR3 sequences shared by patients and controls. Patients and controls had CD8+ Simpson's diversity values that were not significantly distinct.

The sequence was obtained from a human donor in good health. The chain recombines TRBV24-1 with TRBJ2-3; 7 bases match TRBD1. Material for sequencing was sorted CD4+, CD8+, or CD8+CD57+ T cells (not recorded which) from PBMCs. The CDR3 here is CATSDSGQNNPDTQYF. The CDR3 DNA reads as TGTGCCACCAGTGATTCGGGACAGAACAACCCAGATACGCAGTATTTT.